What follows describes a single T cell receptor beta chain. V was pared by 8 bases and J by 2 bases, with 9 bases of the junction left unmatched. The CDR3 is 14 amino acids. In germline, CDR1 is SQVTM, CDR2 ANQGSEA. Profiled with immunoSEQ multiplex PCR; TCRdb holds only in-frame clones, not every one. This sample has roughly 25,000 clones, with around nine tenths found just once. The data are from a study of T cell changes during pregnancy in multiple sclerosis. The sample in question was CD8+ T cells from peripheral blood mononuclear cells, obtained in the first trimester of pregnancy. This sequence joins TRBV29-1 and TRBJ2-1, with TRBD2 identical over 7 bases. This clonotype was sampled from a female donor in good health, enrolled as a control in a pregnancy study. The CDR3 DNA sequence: TGCAGCACCCACGCGGGGGAGGCCTACAATGAGCAGTTCTTC. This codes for CSTHAGEAYNEQFF.